One sample yielded the 11 T cell receptor beta chains listed below, sequenced in a study of early T cells in non-severe SARS-CoV-2 infection. One entry per CDR3 protein results from TCRdb running MiXCR on the 5' RACE reads. This table has tens of thousands of distinct CDR3 sequences, more than 10% appearing once. Sequencing input: whole blood. These receptors all come from an adult who was a healthcare worker with PCR-confirmed SARS-CoV-2 infection or an uninfected control (not recorded which).

At least ten counts were recorded for this clonotype. The chain uses TRBV12-3 or TRBV12-4 and TRBJ1-5; D is ambiguous. The V gene lost 2 bases and the J gene lost 3 bases, with 8 bases spanning the gap. The CDR3 contains 14 residues. CDR3 amino acids: CASSLMTANQPQHF. DNA of the CDR3: TGTGCCAGCAGTTTAATGACCGCCAATCAGCCCCAGCATTTT.

About this clonotype itself: This may arise from a read error, as a much more abundant clone is one base away. This chain joins TRBV16 and TRBJ1-2; D perhaps matches TRBD1 (6 bases). The length of the CDR3 is 16 residues. The germline CDR1 and CDR2 sequences are KGHSY and FQNENV. In nucleotides, the CDR3 is TGTGCCAACAGCCAATCGGCCAGCAGGGGCGGCTATGGCTACACCTTC. Translating gives CANSQSASRGGYGYTF.

As regards this clonotype: Just one base apart from a much larger clone, this may be a read error. The rearrangement uses TRBV7-9 and TRBJ1-1, with D perhaps TRBD1 (6 bases). Per germline, CDR1 SEHNR and CDR2 FQNEAQ (reference sequence). V gave up 0 bases and J gave up 10 bases, with 21 bases separating them. CDR3 length: 16 amino acids. The CDR3 is CASSLAPNEDQGGAFF. The CDR3 DNA reads as TGTGCCAGCAGCTTAGCGCCAAACGAAGATCAAGGGGGAGCTTTCTTT.

The chain uses TRBV5-1 and TRBJ1-4; no reliable D call. CDR1 SGHRS and CDR2 YFSETQ come from the germline V gene. The CDR3 extends over 15 amino acids. Deletions cut 4 bases from V and 8 bases from J, with 18 bases between. The CDR3 protein is CASSRSGSLGEKLFF. In nucleotides, the CDR3 is TGCGCCAGCAGCCGATCCGGCAGCTTGGGCGAAAAACTGTTTTTT.

This clonotype was recorded at least ten times. The genes are TRBV7-9 and TRBJ1-1; D call uncertain. CDR1 and CDR2 from the germline V gene are SEHNR and FQNEAQ (reference sequence). Trimming stripped 4 bases from V and 3 bases from J, with 9 bases between. The CDR3 has 13 residues. The CDR3 reads CASSWRMDTEAFF. The CDR3 DNA reads as TGTGCCAGCAGCTGGCGGATGGACACTGAAGCTTTCTTT.

This clonotype was observed at least ten times. This chain uses TRBV11-2 with TRBJ2-4; the D gene is possibly TRBD1 (6 bases). V was pared by 0 bases and J by 0 bases, with 27 bases between. This CDR3 contains 22 residues. The germline gives CDR1 SGHAT, CDR2 FQNNGV. DNA for the CDR3: TGTGCCAGCAGCTTAGATCCCTTAGGACAGCACTCCAGTGTCCTAGCCAAAAACATTCAGTACTTC. Its protein is CASSLDPLGQHSSVLAKNIQYF.

This clonotype was counted at least ten times. The V gene is TRBV25-1, the J gene TRBJ2-3; 8 bases fit TRBD2. The CDR3 extends over 15 amino acids. The ends lost 6 bases at V and 5 bases at J; junction bases unmatched: 10. CDR1 is MGHDK, CDR2 SYGVNS, per germline. CDR3 nucleotides: TGTGCCAGCAGGCCGGGGGGGTTAGGGGTAGATACGCAGTATTTT. This translates into CASRPGGLGVDTQYF. Supplemented by reference TRBV25-1 and TRBJ2-3, the full variable domain reads EADIYQTPRYLVIGTGKKITLECSQTMGHDKMYWYQQDPGMELHLIHYSYGVNSTEKGDLSSESTVSRIRTEHFPLTLESARPSHTSQYLCASRPGGLGVDTQYFGPGTRLTVL.

Many counts were recorded for this clonotype. The chain employs TRBV6-5 and TRBJ2-7, with no clear D. Germline CDR1 is MNHEY and CDR2 is SVGAGI. The CDR3 consists of 13 residues. Trimming pared 2 bases from V and 2 bases from J, leaving 7 bases between. The CDR3 is CASSYGVTYEQYF. In nucleotides, the CDR3 is TGTGCCAGCAGTTACGGGGTAACCTACGAGCAGTACTTC.

The gene calls are TRBV9 and TRBJ2-1; D is uncertain. Trimming left V 4 bases short and J 6 bases short, with 2 bases between. CDR3 size: 10 residues. The germline V gene encodes CDR1 SGDLS and CDR2 YYNGEE. The CDR3 DNA follows: TGTGCCAGCAGCCGCAATGAGCAGTTCTTC. Encoded protein: CASSRNEQFF.

V is TRBV5-1 and J is TRBJ2-1; 12 nucleotides agree with TRBD2. Germline V lookup: CDR1 SGHRS, CDR2 YFSETQ. The junction had 6 bases not matched to a gene; V was cut back by 3 bases and J by 5 bases. This CDR3 comprises 16 residues. CDR3 loop: CASSSGLAGFNNEQFF. In DNA, the CDR3 is TGCGCCAGCAGCTCTGGACTAGCGGGATTCAACAATGAGCAGTTCTTC.

This clonotype was found many times. V is TRBV2 and J is TRBJ1-6, with 8 bases matching TRBD1. The length of the CDR3 is 15 residues. V was pared by 7 bases and J by 11 bases, with 13 bases of the junction left unmatched. CDR1 is SNHLY and CDR2 is FYNNEI in the germline V gene. CDR3 residues: CASTLPGTGQTPLHF. The DNA for the CDR3 is TGTGCCAGCACCCTCCCTGGGACAGGTCAGACACCCCTCCACTTT.